The text below deals with one T cell receptor beta chain. Its antigen is still unknown. The CDR3 is made up of 15 amino acids. In germline, CDR1 is SGHAT, CDR2 FQNNGV. UMIs containing a 6-nucleotide sample barcode were added via template switching. From its re-call of the 5' RACE reads, TCRdb lists each CDR3 protein once, without DNA. The record lists nearly 450,000 distinct CDR3 sequences, of which the ten most abundant hold 2.4%. The source of the sample is a study of monozygotic twins with inflammatory bowel disease. The authors drew approximately 2.5 ml of blood from each donor. Whole-study findings and limits: IBD patients, compared with healthy twins, shared fewer clonotypes with others (especially with disease activity). Limited statistical power may explain no repertoire similarity difference between concordant and discordant twins.

The sequencing input was blood. The TCR comes from a human donor with ulcerative colitis or Crohn's disease, or a healthy co-twin of an affected twin (not recorded which). The V and J genes are TRBV11-2 and TRBJ2-5. The CDR3 loop reads CASSLGERHLETQYF.